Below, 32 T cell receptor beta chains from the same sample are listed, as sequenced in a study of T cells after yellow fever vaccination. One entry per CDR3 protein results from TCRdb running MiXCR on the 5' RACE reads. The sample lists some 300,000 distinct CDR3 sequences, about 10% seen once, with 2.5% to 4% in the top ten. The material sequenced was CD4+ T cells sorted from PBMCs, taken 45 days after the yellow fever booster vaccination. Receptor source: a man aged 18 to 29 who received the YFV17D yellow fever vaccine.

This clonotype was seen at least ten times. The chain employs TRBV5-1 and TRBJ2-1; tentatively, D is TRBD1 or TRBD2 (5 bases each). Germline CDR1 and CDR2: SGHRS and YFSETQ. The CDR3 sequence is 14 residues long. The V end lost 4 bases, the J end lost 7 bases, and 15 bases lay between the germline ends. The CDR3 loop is CASSSPRDGNEQFF. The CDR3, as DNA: TGCGCCAGCAGCAGTCCCAGGGACGGGAATGAGCAGTTCTTC.

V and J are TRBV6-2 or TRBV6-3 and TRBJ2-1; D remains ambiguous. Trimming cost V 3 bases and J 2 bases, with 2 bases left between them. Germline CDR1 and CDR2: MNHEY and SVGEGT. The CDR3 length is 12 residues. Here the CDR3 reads CASSYTYNEQFF. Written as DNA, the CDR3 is TGTGCCAGCAGTTATACCTACAATGAGCAGTTCTTC.

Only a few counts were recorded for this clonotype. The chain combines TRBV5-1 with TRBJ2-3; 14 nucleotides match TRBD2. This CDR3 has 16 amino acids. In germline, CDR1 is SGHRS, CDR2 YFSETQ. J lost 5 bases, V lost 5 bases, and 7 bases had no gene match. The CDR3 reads CASRPTSGGAGDTQYF. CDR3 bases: TGCGCCAGCAGACCGACTAGCGGGGGGGCGGGAGATACGCAGTATTTT.

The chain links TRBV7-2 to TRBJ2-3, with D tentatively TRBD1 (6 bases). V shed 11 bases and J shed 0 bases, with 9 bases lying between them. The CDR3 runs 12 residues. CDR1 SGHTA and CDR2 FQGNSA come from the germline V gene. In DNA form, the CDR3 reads TGTGCCGCACAGGGTAGCACAGATACGCAGTATTTT. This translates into CAAQGSTDTQYF.

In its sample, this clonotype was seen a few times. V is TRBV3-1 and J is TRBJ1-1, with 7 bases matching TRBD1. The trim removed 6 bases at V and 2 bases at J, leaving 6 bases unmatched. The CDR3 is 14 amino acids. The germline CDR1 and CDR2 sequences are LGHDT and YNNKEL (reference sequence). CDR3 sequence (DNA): TGTGCCAGCAGTAGACAGGGCCTAAACACTGAAGCTTTCTTT. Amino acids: CASSRQGLNTEAFF.

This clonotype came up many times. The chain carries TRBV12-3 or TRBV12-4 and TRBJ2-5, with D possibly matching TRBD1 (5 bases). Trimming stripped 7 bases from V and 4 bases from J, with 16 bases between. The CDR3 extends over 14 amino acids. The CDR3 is CASTRASRAETQYF. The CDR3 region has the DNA TGTGCCAGCACCCGAGCCAGCAGGGCAGAGACCCAGTACTTC.

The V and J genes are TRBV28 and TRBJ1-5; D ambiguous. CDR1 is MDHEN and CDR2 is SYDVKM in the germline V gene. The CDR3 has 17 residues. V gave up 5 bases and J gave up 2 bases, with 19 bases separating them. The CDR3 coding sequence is TGTGCCAGCAGTGACCCTCGGGCAGCTAATGGCAATCAGCCCCAGCATTTT. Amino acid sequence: CASSDPRAANGNQPQHF.

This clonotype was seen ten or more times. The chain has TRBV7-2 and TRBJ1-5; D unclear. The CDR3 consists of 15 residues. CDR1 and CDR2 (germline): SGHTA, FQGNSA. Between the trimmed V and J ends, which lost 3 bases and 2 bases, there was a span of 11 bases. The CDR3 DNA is TGTGCCAGCAGCTTTGGTAGTCGGGGCAATCAGCCCCAGCATTTT. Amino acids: CASSFGSRGNQPQHF.

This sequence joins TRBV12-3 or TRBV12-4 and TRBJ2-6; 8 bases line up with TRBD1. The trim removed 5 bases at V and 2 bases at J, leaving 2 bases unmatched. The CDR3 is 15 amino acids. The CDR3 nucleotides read TGTGCCAGCAGTACGGGACAGGCTGGGGCCAACGTCCTGACTTTC. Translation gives CASSTGQAGANVLTF.

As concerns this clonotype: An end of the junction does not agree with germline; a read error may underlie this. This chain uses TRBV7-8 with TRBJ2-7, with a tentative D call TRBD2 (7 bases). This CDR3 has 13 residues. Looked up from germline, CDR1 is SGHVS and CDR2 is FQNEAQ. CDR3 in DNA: TGTGCCAGCAGCTTGGGGGGGGGCTACGGGCAGTACTTC. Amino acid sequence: CASSLGGGYGQYF. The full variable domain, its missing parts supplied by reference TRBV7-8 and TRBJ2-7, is GAGVSQSPRYKVAKRGQDVALRCDPISGHVSLFWYQQALGQGPEFLTYFQNEAQLDKSGLPSDRFFAERPEGSVSTLKIQRTQQEDSAVYLCASSLGGGYGQYFGPGTRLTVT.

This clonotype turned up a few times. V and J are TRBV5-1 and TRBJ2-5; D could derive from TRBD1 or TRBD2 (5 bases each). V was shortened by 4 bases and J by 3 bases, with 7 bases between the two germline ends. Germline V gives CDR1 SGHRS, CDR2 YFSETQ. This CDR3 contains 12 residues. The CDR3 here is CASSGGKETQYF. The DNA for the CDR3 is TGCGCCAGCAGCGGGGGTAAAGAGACCCAGTACTTC.

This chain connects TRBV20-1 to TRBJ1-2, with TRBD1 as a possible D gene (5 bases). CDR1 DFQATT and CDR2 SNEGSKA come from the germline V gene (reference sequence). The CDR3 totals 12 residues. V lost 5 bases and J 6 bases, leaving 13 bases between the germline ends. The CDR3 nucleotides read TGCAGTGCTCTCGCCGGGGGAGATGGCTACACCTTC. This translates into CSALAGGDGYTF.

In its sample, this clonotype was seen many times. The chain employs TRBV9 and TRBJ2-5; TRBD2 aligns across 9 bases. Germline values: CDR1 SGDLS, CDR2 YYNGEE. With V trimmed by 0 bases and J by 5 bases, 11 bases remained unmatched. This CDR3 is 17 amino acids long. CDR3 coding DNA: TGTGCCAGCAGCGTAGACACCTTAGCGGGGGTAGGGGAGACCCAGTACTTC. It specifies CASSVDTLAGVGETQYF.

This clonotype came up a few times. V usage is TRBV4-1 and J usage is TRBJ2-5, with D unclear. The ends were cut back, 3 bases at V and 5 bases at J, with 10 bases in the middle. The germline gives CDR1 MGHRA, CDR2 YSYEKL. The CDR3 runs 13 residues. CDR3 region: CASSQEFRETQYF. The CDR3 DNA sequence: TGCGCCAGCAGCCAGGAGTTTAGGGAGACCCAGTACTTC.

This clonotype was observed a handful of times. CDR3 region: CASSYRDRDEQYV. CDR3 in DNA: TGTGCCAGCAGTTACAGGGACAGGGACGAGCAGTACGTC. This chain links TRBV7-9 with TRBJ2-7; TRBD1 matches 9 bases. The V gene's germline CDR1 is SEHNR and CDR2 FQNEAQ (reference sequence). The CDR3 runs 13 residues. The ends lost 6 bases at V and 5 bases at J; junction bases unmatched: 5.

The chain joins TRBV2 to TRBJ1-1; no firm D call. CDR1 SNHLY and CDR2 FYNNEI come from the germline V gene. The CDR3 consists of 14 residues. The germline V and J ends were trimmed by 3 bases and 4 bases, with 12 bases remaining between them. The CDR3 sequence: CASSEGSGSTEAFF. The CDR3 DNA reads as TGTGCCAGCAGTGAGGGCTCAGGATCCACTGAAGCTTTCTTT.

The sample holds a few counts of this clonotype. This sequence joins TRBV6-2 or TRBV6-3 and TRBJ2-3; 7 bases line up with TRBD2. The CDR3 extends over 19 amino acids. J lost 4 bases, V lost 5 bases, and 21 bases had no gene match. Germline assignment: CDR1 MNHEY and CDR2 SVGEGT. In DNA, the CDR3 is TGTGCCAGCAGTGGACGGGGGAGCGGGACCCGAACCCCCGCAGATACGCAGTATTTT. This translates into CASSGRGSGTRTPADTQYF.

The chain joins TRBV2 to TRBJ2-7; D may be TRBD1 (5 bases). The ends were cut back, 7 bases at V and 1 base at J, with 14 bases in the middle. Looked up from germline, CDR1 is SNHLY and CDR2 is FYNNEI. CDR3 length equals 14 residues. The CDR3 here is CASTPRQLSYEQYV. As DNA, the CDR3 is TGTGCCAGCACCCCCCGACAGTTGTCCTACGAGCAGTACGTC.

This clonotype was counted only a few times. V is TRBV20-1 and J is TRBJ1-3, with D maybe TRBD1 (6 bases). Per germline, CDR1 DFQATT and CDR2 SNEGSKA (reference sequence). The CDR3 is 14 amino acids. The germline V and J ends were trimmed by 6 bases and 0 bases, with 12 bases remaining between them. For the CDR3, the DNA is TGCAGTGCCCGGGAGGGGGGCTCTGGAAACACCATATATTTT. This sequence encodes CSAREGGSGNTIYF.

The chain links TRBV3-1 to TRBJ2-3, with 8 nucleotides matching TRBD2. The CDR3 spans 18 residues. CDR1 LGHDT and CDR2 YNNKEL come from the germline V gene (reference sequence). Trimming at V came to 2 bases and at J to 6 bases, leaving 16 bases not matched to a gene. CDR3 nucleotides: TGTGCCAGCAGCCAACCAACGGGGGGGGCCCGACGGACGGATACGCAGTATTTT. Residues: CASSQPTGGARRTDTQYF.

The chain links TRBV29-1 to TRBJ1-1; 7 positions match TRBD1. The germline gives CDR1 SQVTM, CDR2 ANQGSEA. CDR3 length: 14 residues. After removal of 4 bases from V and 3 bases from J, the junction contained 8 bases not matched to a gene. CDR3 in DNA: TGCAGCGTTGGCTTAGACAGGGCGGACACTGAAGCTTTCTTT. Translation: CSVGLDRADTEAFF.

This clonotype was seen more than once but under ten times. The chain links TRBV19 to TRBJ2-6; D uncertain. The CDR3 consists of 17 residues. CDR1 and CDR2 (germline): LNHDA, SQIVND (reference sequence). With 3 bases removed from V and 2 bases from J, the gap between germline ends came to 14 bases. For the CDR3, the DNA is TGTGCCAGTAGTATCCTGGGTCCCACTCCTGGGGCCAACGTCCTGACTTTC. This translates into CASSILGPTPGANVLTF.

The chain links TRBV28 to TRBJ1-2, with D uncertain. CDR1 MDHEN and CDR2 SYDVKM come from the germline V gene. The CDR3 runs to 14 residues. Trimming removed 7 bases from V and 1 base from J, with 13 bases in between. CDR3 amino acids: CASTYYLNNYGYTF. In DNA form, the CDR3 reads TGTGCCAGCACTTACTATCTGAATAACTATGGCTACACCTTC.

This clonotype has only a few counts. CDR3 DNA sequence: TGTGCCACCAGCACCTACCGGGAGACCCAGTACTTC. Amino acid sequence: CATSTYRETQYF. The chain is built from TRBV15 and TRBJ2-5; unclear D gene. This CDR3 is built from 12 residues. Trimming stripped 4 bases from V and 5 bases from J, with 8 bases between. The germline V gene has CDR1 LNHNV and CDR2 YYDKDF (reference sequence).

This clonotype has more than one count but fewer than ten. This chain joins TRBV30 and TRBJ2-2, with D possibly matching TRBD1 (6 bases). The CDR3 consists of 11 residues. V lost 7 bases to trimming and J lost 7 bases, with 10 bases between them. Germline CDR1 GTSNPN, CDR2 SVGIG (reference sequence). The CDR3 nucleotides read TGTGCCTTGTGGACAGTCGGGGAGCTGTTTTTT. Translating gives CALWTVGELFF.

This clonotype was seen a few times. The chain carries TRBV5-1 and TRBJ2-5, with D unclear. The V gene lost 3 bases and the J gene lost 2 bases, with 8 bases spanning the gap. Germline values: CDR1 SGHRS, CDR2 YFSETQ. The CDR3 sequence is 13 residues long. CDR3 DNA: TGCGCCAGCAGCTCCAAGGGACAAGAGACCCAGTACTTC. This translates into CASSSKGQETQYF. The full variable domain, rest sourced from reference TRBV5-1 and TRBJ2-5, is KAGVTQTPRYLIKTRGQQVTLSCSPISGHRSVSWYQQTPGQGLQFLFEYFSETQRNKGNFPGRFSGRQFSNSRSEMNVSTLELGDSALYLCASSSKGQETQYFGPGTRLLVL.

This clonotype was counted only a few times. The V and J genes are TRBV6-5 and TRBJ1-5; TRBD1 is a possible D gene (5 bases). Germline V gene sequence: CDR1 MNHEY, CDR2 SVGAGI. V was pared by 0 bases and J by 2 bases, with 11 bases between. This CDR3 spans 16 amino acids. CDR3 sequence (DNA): TGTGCCAGCAGTTACTCCTGGGGGGTAGGCAATCAGCCCCAGCATTTT. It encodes CASSYSWGVGNQPQHF.

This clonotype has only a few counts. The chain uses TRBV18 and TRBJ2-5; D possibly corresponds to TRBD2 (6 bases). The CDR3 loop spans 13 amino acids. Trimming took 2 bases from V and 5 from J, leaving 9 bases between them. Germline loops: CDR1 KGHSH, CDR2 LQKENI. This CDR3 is CASSPEGGETQYF. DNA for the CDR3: TGTGCCAGCTCACCAGAGGGAGGCGAGACCCAGTACTTC.

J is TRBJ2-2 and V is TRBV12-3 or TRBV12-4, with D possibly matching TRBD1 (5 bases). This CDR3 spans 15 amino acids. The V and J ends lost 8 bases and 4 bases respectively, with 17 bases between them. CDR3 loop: CASPGEGDGTGELFF. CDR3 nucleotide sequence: TGTGCCAGCCCAGGAGAAGGGGATGGCACCGGGGAGCTGTTTTTT.

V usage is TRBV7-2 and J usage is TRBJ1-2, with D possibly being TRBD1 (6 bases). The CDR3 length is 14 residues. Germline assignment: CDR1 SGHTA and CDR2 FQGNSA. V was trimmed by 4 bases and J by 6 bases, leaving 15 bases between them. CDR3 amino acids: CASSSLGGGDGYTF. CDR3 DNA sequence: TGTGCCAGCAGCTCCTTAGGGGGAGGTGATGGCTACACCTTC.

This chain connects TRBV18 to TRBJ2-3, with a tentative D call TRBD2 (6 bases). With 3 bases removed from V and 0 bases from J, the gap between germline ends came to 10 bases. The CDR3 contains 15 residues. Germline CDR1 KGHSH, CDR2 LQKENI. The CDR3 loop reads CASSPEGLSTDTQYF. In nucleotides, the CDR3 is TGTGCCAGCTCACCGGAGGGACTTAGCACAGATACGCAGTATTTT.

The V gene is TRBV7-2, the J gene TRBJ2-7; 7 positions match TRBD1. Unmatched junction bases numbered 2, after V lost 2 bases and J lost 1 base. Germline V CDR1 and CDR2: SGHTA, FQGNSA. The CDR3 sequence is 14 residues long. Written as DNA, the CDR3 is TGTGCCAGCAGCTTAAAACAGGGGTCCTACGAGCAGTACTTC. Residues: CASSLKQGSYEQYF.